This T cell receptor beta chain stems from a study of T cell changes during pregnancy in multiple sclerosis (dated by TCRdb to between 2017 and 2020). Turning to the overall study: Changes in the T cell repertoire over the course of pregnancy were examined in this study in women with multiple sclerosis.

The CDR3 starts with the cysteine, ends with the phenylalanine, and has 13 residues. The sequence is cut down to CDR3 DNA, 39 bases in frame from base 1. The germline V gene yields MNHEY for CDR1 and SVGAGI for CDR2. The germline ends are 10 bases apart after V is trimmed by 6 bases and J by 2 bases. As to this clone: Its recognized antigen is unknown. It has no much larger one-base neighbor in the sample; base qualities were not kept.

The receptor library was made with the immunoSEQ multiplex PCR assay. TCRdb took this table from immuneACCESS and kept in-frame rearrangements with V and J called. Such tables lack part of the clones; where checked against another copy, unresolved V genes explain under half of the gap, and the rest is unexplained. This sample is represented by about 17,000 clones; 85% to 90% of them were singletons. Of the sample, more than 9% falls within the top ten clones. The chain joins TRBV6-5 to TRBJ2-5, with the D gene not confidently named. This receptor was identified in a female donor with multiple sclerosis, enrolled in a pregnancy study. Sequences were derived from CD8+ T cells from peripheral blood mononuclear cells, sampled after pregnancy. The nucleotide sequence is TGTGCCAGCAGGATTAGCCTACAAGAGACCCAGTACTTC. Translated, it gives CASRISLQETQYF.